Given below is one TCR beta chain in context. Trimming took 7 bases from V and 3 from J; bases not matched to a gene: 3. This CDR3 has 12 amino acids. Germline CDR1 SQVTM, CDR2 ANQGSEA. Separate cDNA molecules each had unique molecular identifiers attached to them. TCRdb used MiXCR to reprocess the 5' RACE reads, holding one entry per CDR3 protein. The table lists about 73,000 distinct CDR3 sequences, roughly 13% of them singletons, with over 11% in the top ten. This entry is derived from a study of early T cells in non-severe SARS-CoV-2 infection. Sequenced: whole blood. The rearrangement uses TRBV29-1 and TRBJ2-1, with TRBD1 matching over 7 bases. This TCR was recovered from an adult who was a healthcare worker with PCR-confirmed SARS-CoV-2 infection or an uninfected control (not recorded which). Here the CDR3 DNA reads TGCAGCGCGGGACAGAGCTACAATGAGCAGTTCTTC. Translation: CSAGQSYNEQFF.